This passage covers 13 T cell receptor beta chains from one sample sequenced in a study of T cell repertoires in cytomegalovirus infection. TCRdb re-analysed the reads in MiXCR, keeping a single row per CDR3 protein. The sample holds approximately 400,000 distinct CDR3 sequences, approximately 30% seen once. Material: PBMCs. Source of these receptors: a human donor in good health (CMV status not recorded). Some clones in this sample may be carry-over from other donors' samples.

This clonotype has only a few counts. This chain uses TRBV29-1 with TRBJ2-7; D call uncertain. Germline lookup yields CDR1 SQVTM and CDR2 ANQGSEA. This CDR3 is 12 amino acids long. V was clipped by 6 bases and J by 1 base, with 10 bases between them. The CDR3 loop is CSVRQTSYEQYF. CDR3 nucleotides: TGCAGCGTGAGACAAACTTCCTACGAGCAGTACTTC.

This chain links TRBV12-3 or TRBV12-4 with TRBJ1-1; D remains unclear. The CDR3 has 12 amino acids. Deletions cut 3 bases from V and 7 bases from J, with 9 bases between. As DNA, the CDR3 is TGTGCCAGCAGTTTTAACTTTTTTGAAGCTTTCTTT. This translates into CASSFNFFEAFF.

The DNA for the CDR3 is TGCAGTGCTCACCTGAGTGTGGGCCGGACCAAAAACATTCAGTACTTC. The encoded protein is CSAHLSVGRTKNIQYF. The genes are TRBV20-1 and TRBJ2-4; D is unresolved. Per the germline V gene, CDR1 is DFQATT and CDR2 is SNEGSKA (reference sequence). V was shortened by 5 bases and J by 2 bases, with 19 bases between the two germline ends. The CDR3 runs 16 residues.

In its sample, this clonotype was seen a few times. The rearrangement joins TRBV20-1 to TRBJ1-5; perhaps TRBD1 as D (5 bases). In germline, CDR1 is DFQATT, CDR2 SNEGSKA (reference sequence). V gave up 3 bases and J gave up 4 bases, with 13 bases separating them. The CDR3 covers 14 residues. The CDR3 spells CSASRDGRNQPQHF. DNA for the CDR3: TGCAGTGCTAGCCGGGACGGACGAAATCAGCCCCAGCATTTT.

The CDR3 here is CASIALTGGTGELFF. CDR3 DNA: TGTGCCAGCATCGCCCTCACAGGGGGTACCGGGGAGCTGTTTTTT. The chain couples TRBV6-1 to TRBJ2-2; TRBD1 matches at 8 bases. The CDR3 sequence is 15 residues long. The V gene's germline CDR1 is MNHNS and CDR2 SASEGT. J lost 5 bases, V lost 7 bases, and 9 bases had no gene match.

This clonotype was observed a handful of times. V usage is TRBV4-1 and J usage is TRBJ2-5; 10 nucleotides align to TRBD2. CDR3 length: 16 amino acids. With 0 bases clipped from V and 5 bases from J, the junction kept 6 bases outside the gene matches. CDR1 MGHRA and CDR2 YSYEKL come from the germline V gene. This CDR3 is CASSQDSAGGRETQYF. The CDR3 DNA reads TGCGCCAGCAGCCAAGACTCAGCGGGGGGGCGCGAGACCCAGTACTTC.

The J gene is TRBJ2-2, the V gene TRBV7-2; 13 positions match TRBD2. This CDR3 is 19 amino acids long. Unmatched junction bases numbered 9, after V lost 5 bases and J lost 0 bases. Germline values: CDR1 SGHTA, CDR2 FQGNSA. The CDR3 protein is CASSPHRTSGGPNTGELFF. CDR3 nucleotide sequence: TGTGCCAGCAGCCCTCACCGGACTAGCGGGGGACCGAACACCGGGGAGCTGTTTTTT.

This clonotype occurred many times. This chain connects TRBV28 to TRBJ2-7; maybe TRBD2 (5 bases). The CDR3 is 15 residues long. The V gene's germline CDR1 is MDHEN and CDR2 SYDVKM. V was clipped by 3 bases and J by 3 bases, with 15 bases between them. This CDR3 is CASSLSGNRNYEQYF. The CDR3 DNA reads as TGTGCCAGCAGTTTGTCGGGGAATCGGAACTACGAGCAGTACTTC.

V is TRBV6-5 and J is TRBJ1-2; 7 bases match TRBD1. CDR1 MNHEY and CDR2 SVGAGI come from the germline V gene. The trim removed 6 bases at V and 6 bases at J, leaving 16 bases unmatched. The CDR3 consists of 16 residues. For the CDR3, the DNA is TGTGCCAGCAGAACAACGGACAGGCCTGTTGGTGATGGCTACACCTTC. The encoded protein is CASRTTDRPVGDGYTF.

The V gene is TRBV28, the J gene TRBJ1-4, with 7 bases fitting TRBD1. CDR1 is MDHEN, CDR2 SYDVKM, per germline. The CDR3 loop spans 17 amino acids. J was trimmed by 4 bases and V by 6 bases; bases with no gene match: 14. CDR3 protein: CASRDGTALLINEKLFF. In DNA form, the CDR3 reads TGTGCCAGCAGGGACGGGACAGCACTCCTGATTAATGAAAAACTGTTTTTT.

This clonotype was found many times. This chain links TRBV7-3 with TRBJ2-3; D ambiguous. There are 13 residues in the CDR3. Germline values: CDR1 SGHTA, CDR2 FQGTGA. V was trimmed by 6 bases and J by 5 bases, leaving 12 bases between them. The CDR3, as DNA: TGTGCCAGCAGTTTAGGACCCGAAGATACGCAGTATTTT. Protein sequence: CASSLGPEDTQYF.

This clonotype has a single count. The V and J genes are TRBV19 and TRBJ1-5, with 9 bases that match TRBD1. Trimming cost V 4 bases and J 4 bases; bases outside gene matches: 5. Germline V lookup: CDR1 LNHDA, CDR2 SQIVND (reference sequence). The CDR3 runs 15 residues. CDR3 in DNA: TGTGCCAGTAGTACACGGGACAGGGTAAATCAGCCCCAGCATTTT. This translates into CASSTRDRVNQPQHF.

This clonotype was detected a few times. This sequence joins TRBV5-1 and TRBJ2-3; 8 nucleotides line up with TRBD2. This CDR3 is 16 amino acids long. Trimming removed 0 bases from V and 6 bases from J; junction bases left unmatched: 9. CDR1 is SGHRS and CDR2 is YFSETQ in the germline V gene. The CDR3 sequence: CASSLGRGTRGDTQYF. Here the CDR3 DNA reads TGCGCCAGCAGCTTGGGCCGTGGGACTAGAGGCGATACGCAGTATTTT.